These 19 T cell receptor beta chains were all obtained from the same sample, sequenced in a study of blood T cell repertoires in COVID-19. Method: immunoSEQ multiplex PCR; TCRdb's copy keeps in-frame clones and lacks some. The table has roughly 150,000 clones, approximately 90% seen once. Material: peripheral blood. These receptors were taken from a woman aged 70 to 79 with acute or convalescent COVID-19.

The chain links TRBV21-1 to TRBJ1-5. TRBV21-1 is labeled a pseudogene. The CDR3 loop spans 17 amino acids. This CDR3 reads CASSNGTADYSNQPQHF. In nucleotides, the CDR3 is TGTGCCAGCAGCAATGGTACAGCAGACTATAGCAATCAGCCCCAGCATTTT.

CDR3 in amino acids: CASSLDREETQYF. The CDR3, as DNA: TGTGCCAGCAGCCTGGACAGGGAAGAGACCCAGTACTTC. The chain has TRBV5-6 and TRBJ2-5; 8 bases are a match to TRBD1. CDR1 is SGHDT, CDR2 YYEEEE, per germline. After removal of 4 bases from V and 3 bases from J, the junction contained 2 bases not matched to a gene. The CDR3 contains 13 residues.

The chain uses TRBV14 and TRBJ1-2; D perhaps matches TRBD1 (6 bases). The CDR3 length is 15 residues. V was pared by 2 bases and J by 0 bases, with 10 bases between. The germline V gene has CDR1 SGHDN and CDR2 FVKESK. The CDR3 nucleotides are TGTGCCAGCAGCCAATACAGGGTATCTAACTATGGCTACACCTTC. Translation: CASSQYRVSNYGYTF.

The genes are TRBV4-1 and TRBJ1-2; D might be TRBD1 (6 bases). CDR3 length equals 15 residues. CDR1 is MGHRA and CDR2 is YSYEKL in the germline V gene. Trimming cost V 0 bases and J 2 bases, with 10 bases left between them. CDR3 in amino acids: CASSQEPTGNYGYTF. CDR3 coding DNA: TGCGCCAGCAGCCAAGAACCCACAGGGAACTATGGCTACACCTTC.

The V and J genes are TRBV11-2 and TRBJ1-2; D remains ambiguous. V lost 2 bases and J lost 0, with 13 bases in between. This CDR3 is built from 16 residues. The germline V gene encodes CDR1 SGHAT and CDR2 FQNNGV. The CDR3 sequence: CASSLFTVGANYGYTF. The DNA of the CDR3 is TGTGCCAGCAGCTTATTTACTGTTGGAGCTAACTATGGCTACACCTTC.

DNA for the CDR3: TGTGCCAGCAGTTACGCCTTCAGGGGCAGCGGAAACACCATATATTTT. Its translation is CASSYAFRGSGNTIYF. The chain combines TRBV6-5 with TRBJ1-3; D is possibly TRBD1 (6 bases). Germline CDR1 reads MNHEY; CDR2 reads SVGAGI. The CDR3 is 16 amino acids. V was shortened by 2 bases and J by 4 bases, with 15 bases between the two germline ends.

J is TRBJ2-1 and V is TRBV14, with 11 positions matching TRBD2. Unmatched junction bases numbered 22, after V lost 2 bases and J lost 7 bases. The CDR3 runs 21 residues. Germline assignment: CDR1 SGHDN and CDR2 FVKESK. The CDR3 spells CASSQLVGWRGGTSGLNEQFF. The DNA of the CDR3 is TGTGCCAGCAGCCAATTAGTGGGATGGCGTGGCGGGACTAGCGGTTTAAATGAGCAGTTCTTC.

This chain links TRBV18 with TRBJ2-2, with D possibly TRBD1 on 6 matching bases. CDR3 length: 13 residues. V lost 4 bases, J lost 3 bases, and 6 bases lay in between. Germline CDR1 KGHSH, CDR2 LQKENI. CDR3 nucleotides: TGTGCCAGCTCACGACAGGACACCGGGGAGCTGTTTTTT. It specifies CASSRQDTGELFF. Together with reference TRBV18 and TRBJ2-2, the CDR3 gives the full variable domain: NAGVMQNPRHLVRRRGQEARLRCSPMKGHSHVYWYRQLPEEGLKFMVYLQKENIIDESGMPKERFSAEFPKEGPSILRIQQVVRGDSAAYFCASSRQDTGELFFGEGSRLTVL.

The chain joins TRBV6-2 or TRBV6-3 to TRBJ1-5, with a tentative D call TRBD1 (5 bases). Germline values: CDR1 MNHEY, CDR2 SVGEGT. The ends were cut back, 2 bases at V and 7 bases at J, with 12 bases in the middle. The CDR3 totals 14 residues. The DNA of the CDR3 is TGTGCCAGCAGTTACCCCAGGGTTGCCCAGCCCCAGCATTTT. Translated: CASSYPRVAQPQHF.

The CDR3 is CASSWDRGSSPLHF. As DNA, the CDR3 is TGTGCCAGCAGTTGGGACAGGGGGAGTTCACCCCTCCACTTT. This chain joins TRBV27 and TRBJ1-6; TRBD1 matches at 11 bases. CDR3 length: 14 residues. J was trimmed by 9 bases and V by 4 bases; bases with no gene match: 2. CDR1 MNHEY and CDR2 SMNVEV come from the germline V gene (reference sequence).

The chain combines TRBV21-1 with TRBJ2-2; the table assigns TRBD2, which was not confirmed against the DNA. TRBV21-1 counts as a pseudogene. The CDR3 has 14 amino acids. The CDR3: CASSLSPNTGELFF. The CDR3, as DNA: TGTGCCAGCTCCCTGAGCCCGAACACCGGGGAGCTGTTTTTT.

The V gene is TRBV5-1, the J gene TRBJ1-2, with 9 bases aligning to TRBD1. Germline-derived CDR1 and CDR2 are SGHRS and YFSETQ. This CDR3 spans 16 amino acids. J gave up 1 base and V 4 bases, and 8 bases lay outside the gene matches. The CDR3 DNA follows: TGCGCCAGCAGCGTCTGGACAGGGGATAATAACTATGGCTACACCTTC. This translates into CASSVWTGDNNYGYTF.

This clone has more than one count but fewer than ten. The chain links TRBV10-2 to TRBJ1-5, with TRBD1 as a possible D gene (5 bases). Per germline, CDR1 WSHSY and CDR2 SAAADI. The CDR3 is made up of 15 amino acids. V was trimmed by 2 bases and J by 6 bases, leaving 14 bases between them. The CDR3 DNA reads as TGCGCCAGCAGTGAGAGAGTCCAGGGCGCTCAGCCCCAGCATTTT. It is translated as CASSERVQGAQPQHF.

The genes are TRBV28 and TRBJ2-5; 13 positions match TRBD2. V shed 5 bases and J 4 bases; nucleotides not matched to a gene: 4. This CDR3 is 15 amino acids long. Looked up from germline, CDR1 is MDHEN and CDR2 is SYDVKM. CDR3 nucleotide sequence: TGTGCCAGCAGTCTGACTAGCGGGGGGAGAGAGACCCAGTACTTC. Its translation: CASSLTSGGRETQYF. The full variable domain, rest sourced from reference TRBV28 and TRBJ2-5, is DVKVTQSSRYLVKRTGEKVFLECVQDMDHENMFWYRQDPGLGLRLIYFSYDVKMKEKGDIPEGYSVSREKKERFSLILESASTNQTSMYLCASSLTSGGRETQYFGPGTRLLVL.

Comment on this clone: The same CDR3 is also encoded by other DNA sequences in this sample. The chain couples TRBV30 to TRBJ1-6; 8 nucleotides line up with TRBD1. Germline values: CDR1 GTSNPN, CDR2 SVGIG (reference sequence). V lost 5 bases and J lost 9; bases outside the gene matches: 6. The CDR3 runs 13 residues. CDR3 loop: CAWSGQGGSPLHF. In nucleotides, the CDR3 is TGTGCCTGGTCCGGACAGGGTGGTTCACCCCTCCACTTT.

This rearrangement joins TRBV5-1 to TRBJ1-5; a weak D match, TRBD1 (6 bases). Germline lookup yields CDR1 SGHRS and CDR2 YFSETQ. Trimming stripped 0 bases from V and 3 bases from J, with 22 bases between. CDR3 size: 19 residues. The CDR3 sequence is CASSLAGATLQGDNQPQHF. As DNA, the CDR3 is TGCGCCAGCAGCTTGGCAGGGGCTACTCTCCAAGGGGACAATCAGCCCCAGCATTTT. Full variable domain (remainder filled in from reference TRBV5-1 and TRBJ1-5): KAGVTQTPRYLIKTRGQQVTLSCSPISGHRSVSWYQQTPGQGLQFLFEYFSETQRNKGNFPGRFSGRQFSNSRSEMNVSTLELGDSALYLCASSLAGATLQGDNQPQHFGDGTRLSIL.

This chain links TRBV5-1 with TRBJ2-2, with 9 positions matching TRBD1. The CDR3 is 16 residues long. With 5 bases clipped from V and 3 bases from J, the junction kept 8 bases outside the gene matches. Germline V CDR1 and CDR2: SGHRS, YFSETQ. CDR3 bases: TGCGCCAGCAGGCCGGACAGGGGACCTTACACCGGGGAGCTGTTTTTT. Its protein product is CASRPDRGPYTGELFF.

The chain employs TRBV29-1 and TRBJ1-4; possible D gene TRBD1, 5 bases. The CDR3 consists of 11 residues. Germline V gene sequence: CDR1 SQVTM, CDR2 ANQGSEA. V was shortened by 5 bases and J by 11 bases, with 12 bases between the two germline ends. Here the CDR3 DNA reads TGCAGCGTTTTTGGGGGGGGGAAACTGTTTTTT. Translation gives CSVFGGGKLFF.

V is TRBV30 and J is TRBJ2-3; no definite D call. The CDR3 totals 15 residues. Per the germline V gene, CDR1 is GTSNPN and CDR2 is SVGIG (reference sequence). Trimming stripped 2 bases from V and 0 bases from J, with 12 bases between. The CDR3 DNA sequence: TGTGCCTGGAGTACCCAGAAACCAAGCACAGATACGCAGTATTTT. Protein product: CAWSTQKPSTDTQYF.